This T cell receptor (beta chain) was sequenced in a study of blood T cells in healthy people across ages (dated by TCRdb to 2014 to 2015). For context, the study as a whole: In model experiments, template switching captured roughly one uniquely barcoded TCR beta cDNA molecule for every two T cells. Age-related changes in TCR beta repertoire diversity were measured in the study by deep sequencing normalized with unique cDNA molecular identifiers. Donors were grouped into four age groups: young (average 16 years), middle-aged (39), aged (around 60) and long-lived (82). To avoid experimental bias, donors of different ages were distributed randomly across sequencing lanes. For two donors (one aged 18 to 30 and one aged 80 or older), the study analyzed two additional independent replicas of 1 million unique cDNA reads from the same blood draw. Overall study outcomes, separate from this receptor: The long-lived group showed more naive CD4+ T cells, fewer expanded clones and increased TCR diversity than the aged group, suggesting age selection. Because profiling used bulk unsorted PBMCs, naive and antigen-experienced compartments could not be compared conclusively. As age increased, observed TCR beta diversity per million T cells dropped in a roughly linear way, and a significant reduction was already evident by age 40. Estimates of total diversity from one million sequenced T cells were regarded as lower bounds and underestimates. Because donor CMV infection status was unknown, age-related changes in expanded clonotypes were potentially confounded. A strong correlation was found between observed TCR beta diversity and the percentage of naive T cells measured by flow cytometry.

Of note for this clonotype: Its antigen is still unknown. Qualities for individual bases were not recorded, and no much larger clone is one base off.

Library construction relied on 5' RACE. TCRdb names Illumina HiSeq 2500 as the instrument used. A second roughly 6 to 12 cycle PCR used a sample-barcoded 5' primer and a J-beta primer mix. A unique molecular identifier was introduced onto each TCR beta cDNA molecule by a template-switch 5' adaptor carrying 12 random nucleotides. Each sample yielded at least 3 million CDR3-containing paired-end reads. First-strand cDNA synthesis was performed from all RNA using the Mint cDNA synthesis kit, with priming by a TRBC-specific oligonucleotide. All cDNA was treated with uracil-DNA glycosylase and then went through a first 18-cycle PCR with the universal primers M1SS and BC2_uni_R. Regarding the original processing steps: For normalization, 1 million high-quality reads, each with a distinct molecular identifier, were randomly selected from each sample. Instead of being binned into consensus sequences, reads with shared molecular identifiers were discarded. MiTCR, run with a Q25 quality threshold and the strictest error-elimination algorithm, handled CDR3 identification, clonotype clustering and error correction. A nonparametric unseen species model with Euler transformation was used to estimate a lower bound on total TCR beta diversity. The raw public data were reprocessed by TCRdb itself: fastp quality trimming at Q25, MiXCR clonotype calling, in-frame beta chains only. All rows with the same CDR3 protein become a single entry with the most common DNA and genes. TCRdb, not the authors, supplied the V and J calls. In this sample the table shows 850,000 to 1,100,000 distinct CDR3 sequences, less than 45% of which occur a single time. Of the sample, around 14% falls within the top ten clones.

V is pared back by 5 bases and J by 0 bases, with 17 bases lying between the germline termini. The CDR3 runs 16 amino acids, cysteine and phenylalanine included. Only the CDR3 region is kept as DNA, spanning 48 bases read in frame from base 1. Systemically healthy Caucasian individuals from Russia, some 40 in total and aged roughly 6 to 100 years, were included as donors. Approximately 9.3 milliliters of peripheral blood were drawn from each donor into EDTA-treated Vacutainer tubes. Ficoll-Paque density-gradient centrifugation was used to isolate PBMCs, with at least 6.5 million per sample. Total RNA was extracted from PBMCs with Trizol reagent, with at least 5.5 micrograms obtained per sample. For every donor, an aliquot of PBMCs went through flow cytometry to measure the percentages of naive CD45RAhigh/CD27high T cells.

The receptor was isolated from a man between 18 and 29 years old in good health. The V and J genes are TRBV12-3 or TRBV12-4 and TRBJ2-7; the best D guess is TRBD1, with 5 bases matching. Material: blood. In nucleotide form, the sequence is TGTGCCAGCAGTCTCGCGGCAGGGTCCAACTCCTACGAGCAGTACTTC. This sequence encodes CASSLAAGSNSYEQYF.